This T cell receptor beta chain was sequenced for a study of early T cells in non-severe SARS-CoV-2 infection listed by TCRdb under 2021. For context, the study as a whole: Bulk RNA from unsorted whole blood was used for TCR sequencing, so alpha and beta chains could not be paired. Points the paper makes about the study in general: VDJdb matching was skewed toward anti-spike CD8 responses and likely underestimated virus-specific expansions by missing private and CD4 specificities.

The library was prepared using 5' RACE. Reads for this sample came from a NextSeq 500. The TCR library protocol attached unique molecular identifiers to individual cDNA molecules to correct for sequencing error and PCR bias. Both TCR alpha and beta chains were sequenced, and tight co-correlation was observed between alpha and beta sequence abundances in each sample. As for the authors' bioinformatics: Decombinator V4 was used to annotate TCR sequences for V gene, J gene and CDR3. Expanded TCRs were defined as changing significantly between any two time points under a Poisson model with p below 0.0001. Abundances of TCRs were expressed as counts per million after normalisation to the total number of TCRs sequenced in each sample. TRAV1-2 paired with TRAJ12, TRAJ20 or TRAJ33 defined MAIT TCRs, while TRAV10 paired with TRAJ18 defined iNKT TCRs. VDJdb, accessed on 1 November 2021, was searched for TCRs annotated for CMV, EBV and SARS-CoV-2, and TCRs annotated for more than one antigen were excluded. TCRdb trimmed public reads at Q25 via fastp, called clones via MiXCR and kept in-frame beta chains. Here each entry gathers all rows of one CDR3 protein and keeps the most common genes and DNA. The authors' filters were not applied to this entry. Within this sample are tens of thousands of distinct CDR3 sequences, with about 5% of them counted one time only. The ten largest make up 4% to 5.5% of the sample.

This clonotype was detected a few times. What this receptor recognizes is not known. No much larger clone is present one base from it, and per-base qualities are unavailable. The study was a case-control design nested within a healthcare worker cohort in London, UK, with weekly nasopharyngeal swab PCR tests and blood sampling. Healthcare workers were recruited between 23 and 31 March 2020, during the week of the UK lockdown, and were followed weekly for up to about 15 weeks. The CDR3 runs 15 amino acids, cysteine and phenylalanine included. The CDR3 DNA has 45 bases and is translated from base 1. Germline trimming amounts to 6 bases on V and 2 bases on J, with 6 as the count of junction bases outside the gene matches. The germline V gene (reference sequence) gives CDR1 as WNHNN and CDR2 as SYGVQD.

The sequenced sample consisted of whole blood. The sequence joins TRBV10-1 to TRBJ2-7; 11 bases in the junction line up with TRBD2. This TCR was recovered from an adult who was a healthcare worker with PCR-confirmed SARS-CoV-2 infection or an uninfected control (not recorded which). The CDR3 protein sequence reads: CASSKGTSGTYEQYF. The DNA sequence is TGCGCCAGCAGCAAGGGGACTAGCGGCACCTACGAGCAGTACTTC.